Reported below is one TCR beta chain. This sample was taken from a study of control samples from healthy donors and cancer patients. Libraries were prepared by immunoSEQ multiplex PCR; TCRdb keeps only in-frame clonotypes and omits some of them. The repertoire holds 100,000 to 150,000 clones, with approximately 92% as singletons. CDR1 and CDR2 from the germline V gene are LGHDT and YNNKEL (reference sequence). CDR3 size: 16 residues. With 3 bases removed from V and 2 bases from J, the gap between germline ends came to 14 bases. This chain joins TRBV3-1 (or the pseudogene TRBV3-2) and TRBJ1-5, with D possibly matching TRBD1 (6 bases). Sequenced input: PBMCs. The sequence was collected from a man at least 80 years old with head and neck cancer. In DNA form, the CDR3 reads TGTGCCAGCAGCCAGTATGGGGGGGCTGGCAATCAGCCCCAGCATTTT. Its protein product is CASSQYGGAGNQPQHF.